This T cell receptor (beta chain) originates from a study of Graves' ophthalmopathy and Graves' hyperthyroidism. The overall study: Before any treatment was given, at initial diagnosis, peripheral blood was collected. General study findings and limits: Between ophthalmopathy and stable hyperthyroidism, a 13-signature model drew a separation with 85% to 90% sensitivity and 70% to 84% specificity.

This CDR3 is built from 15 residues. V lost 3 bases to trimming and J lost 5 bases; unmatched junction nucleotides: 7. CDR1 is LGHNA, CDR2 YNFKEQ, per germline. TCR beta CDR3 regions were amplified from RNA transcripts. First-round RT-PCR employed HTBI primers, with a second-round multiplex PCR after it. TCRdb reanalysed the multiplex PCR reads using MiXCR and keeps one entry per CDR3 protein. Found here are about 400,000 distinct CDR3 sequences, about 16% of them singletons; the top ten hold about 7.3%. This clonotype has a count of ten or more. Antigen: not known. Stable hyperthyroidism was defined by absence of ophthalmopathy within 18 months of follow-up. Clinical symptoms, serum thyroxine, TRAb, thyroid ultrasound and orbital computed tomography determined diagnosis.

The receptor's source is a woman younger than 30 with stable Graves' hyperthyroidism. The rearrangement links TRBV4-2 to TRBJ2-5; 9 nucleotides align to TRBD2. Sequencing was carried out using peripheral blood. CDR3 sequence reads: CASSQSSGAPETQYF. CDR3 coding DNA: TGTGCCAGCAGCCAGTCTAGCGGGGCTCCCGAGACCCAGTACTTC.